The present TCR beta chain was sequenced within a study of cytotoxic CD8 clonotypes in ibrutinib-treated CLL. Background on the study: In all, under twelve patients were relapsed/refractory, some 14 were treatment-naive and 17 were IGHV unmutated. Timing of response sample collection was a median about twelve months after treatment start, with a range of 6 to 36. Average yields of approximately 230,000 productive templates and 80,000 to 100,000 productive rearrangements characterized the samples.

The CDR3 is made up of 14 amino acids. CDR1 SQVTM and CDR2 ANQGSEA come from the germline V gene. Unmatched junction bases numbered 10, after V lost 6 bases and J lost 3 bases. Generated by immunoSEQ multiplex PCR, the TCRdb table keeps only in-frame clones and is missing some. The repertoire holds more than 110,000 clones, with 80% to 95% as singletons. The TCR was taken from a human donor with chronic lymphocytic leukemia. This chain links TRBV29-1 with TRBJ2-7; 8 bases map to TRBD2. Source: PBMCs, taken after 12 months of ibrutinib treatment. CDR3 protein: CSVVSTSGNYEQYF. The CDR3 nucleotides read TGCAGCGTGGTTAGTACTAGCGGAAACTACGAGCAGTACTTC.